The entry below gives a single T cell receptor beta chain sequence along with its context. It has no known antigen specificity. The record has no base qualities; no much larger clone is one base away. The germline V gene yields SGHTA for CDR1 and FQGNSA for CDR2. Relative to germline, V is 4 bases shorter and J is 6 bases shorter, with 9 bases between their ends. The CDR3 runs 13 amino acids, cysteine and phenylalanine included. CDR3 DNA is the only sequence kept; it has 39 bases, read in frame from the first base. The data are from a study of cytomegalovirus exposure and HLA in healthy donors (dated by TCRdb to the late 2010s). Turning to the overall study: In an earlier analysis of 550 to 750 of the donors, 250 to 300 Gb of sequence data and approximately 120 million unique TCR beta sequences from some 170 million T cells were reported. An earlier analysis of approximately 580 of the donors used high-throughput TCR beta sequencing to judge whether each TCR beta V gene segment behaved as functional or pseudogenic. Among some 400 genotyped donors of the cohort, an average of around 220,000 unique TCR beta nucleotide sequences was sequenced per donor, of which 15% to 20% were non-productive. Besides the first cohort of approximately 670 subjects, a separate validation cohort made up of roughly 120 different subjects was used. Rather than drawing on any new phenotypic data, the later analysis identified candidate immune exposures from TCR beta sequences and the way those sequences occurred across donors. Among the 398 genotyped donors, more than 70% belonged to the genetic ancestry cluster associated with self-reported Caucasian donors. Genome-wide SNP genotypes for about three fifths of the roughly 670 donors were used in a later genetic analysis, which treated that subset as a discovery cohort. Donor age, sex, ethnicity and CMV serostatus were collected together with the repertoire data. Class I and class II HLA loci were covered by the typing at four-digit resolution. Using immunosequencing, the study profiled T cell repertoires from 666 subjects and related those repertoires to cytomegalovirus serostatus. An early release that covered 500 to 800 HLA-typed donors contained approximately 300 gigabases of sequencing data and 75 million to 100 million unique TCR sequences. Because of strong linkage in the cohort, roughly five DR-DQ haplotypes were treated as single units for association and clustering. High-throughput TCR immunosequencing, statistical association of individual TCRs with disease status, and machine learning were combined to predict cytomegalovirus infection status. The study aimed to test whether cataloging public T cell receptors could reveal signatures of past pathogen exposure. In a later analysis, previously published TCR beta repertoires from 600 to 850 donors were re-analyzed and high-resolution HLA genotyping was added so that TCR occurrence patterns could be studied. The number of typed donors differed by locus: 629-630 for A, B, C, DRB1 and DQB1; about 520 for DQA1; approximately 600 for DPA1; and 400 to 480 for DPB1. All discovery cohort repertoires had been generated using a single sequencing platform.

The protocol used for the library was the immunoSEQ multiplex PCR assay. The multiplex PCR relied on a mix of 60 forward primers for TCR Vbeta segments and 13 reverse primers for TCR Jbeta segments. Amplification of the CDR3 region of rearranged TCR beta genes was performed with a multiplex PCR assay on genomic DNA. On the Illumina HiSeq System, the amplified TCR beta libraries were sequenced as 87-base-pair reads. The authors' pipeline ran thus. A later analysis counted about 82 million unique TCR beta chains across the 666 repertoires, and 10 million to 11 million of these chains were shared by at least two donors. Raw reads were error-corrected and collapsed into unique sequences by a nearest-neighbor algorithm in which closely related sequences were merged to remove PCR and sequencing errors. CDR3 sequences were aligned to IMGT reference sequences to assign V, D and J gene segments. For a sequence to be retained, a match of at least six nucleotides was required to both a V gene segment and a J gene segment. A rearrangement counted as productive if the CDR3 had no stop codons and remained in frame with V and J, and every other rearrangement counted as non-productive. CDR3 was defined by IMGT convention, running from the second conserved V-encoded cysteine to the conserved J-encoded phenylalanine. In an earlier analysis of roughly 610 of the donors, sequences lacking an unambiguous match to a single V gene segment were excluded. An earlier analysis of fewer than 750 of the donors classified V segments as functional when productive rearrangements were above 56.7% and as segregating when the standard deviation between donors was above 5%. To diagnose cytomegalovirus status from the catalog of TCR beta chain sequences, a statistical classification framework was built. In a later analysis, V and J genes were assigned by comparing TCR nucleotide sequences against IMGT/GENE-DB human TR gene sequences. In a later analysis, CDR3 sequences and most-parsimonious VDJ recombination scenarios were assigned using the TCRdist pipeline. In a later analysis, each TCR beta chain was defined by its CDR3 amino acid sequence together with its V-gene family, and reads lacking a unique V-gene family were excluded. As a way to deal with suspected cross-contamination and a sequencing artifact, a later analysis dropped hundreds of nucleotide sequences that were highly shared and had low generation probability. In a later analysis, a clonal expansion index was calculated for each public chain from normalized within-repertoire ranks of inferred template counts. In a later analysis, generation probabilities were computed using a VDJ recombination model fitted to out-of-frame rearrangements, and the results were checked against IGoR. Hypergeometric tests were used in a later analysis to score TCR-TCR, TCR-HLA and TCR-CMV co-occurrence, with a repertoire-size bias correction applied to the TCR pairs. False discovery rates were estimated in a later analysis by permuting HLA or CMV assignments 20 times. In a later analysis, co-occurring TCRs were grouped with DBSCAN, and TCRdist sequence similarity was added when clustering was performed within HLA-allele-positive subsets. Co-occurrence clustering excluded repertoires with fewer than 30,000 or more than 120,000 public chains, plus five with anomalous nucleotide sharing. TCRdb retrieved this table from immuneACCESS and kept in-frame rearrangements only. Not all clones are present; in checked studies, unresolved V genes account for under half, and no reason is known for the remainder. V, J and clone size derive from that table, while D and trimming were established from the DNA sequence. Across this sample there are about 130,000 clones, with over 75% seen only once. The ten most abundant clones make up 1.5% to 2% of the sample.

Beyond this particular receptor, the publication reports: In a later analysis, TCR association rates were found to vary across HLA loci, with the most associated TCRs seen for DRB1 alleles and the fewest for HLA-C alleles. A later analysis associated some 17,000 TCR beta sequences with specific HLA alleles at a false discovery rate of 0.05. A later genetic analysis associated a missense DCLRE1C variant with V-gene and J-gene trimming of TCR beta chains, and an independent cohort replicated the association. Linkage disequilibrium might explain the correlated functional status among segregating V segments, but an unknown experimental factor could not be ruled out. Because some donors lacked HLA typing at each locus, the association tests relied only on the typed subset. The classifier was reported to diagnose cytomegalovirus status with high specificity and sensitivity in both the original and validation cohorts. A few of the identified cytomegalovirus-associated TCR beta chains were confirmed in vitro to be specific for cytomegalovirus antigens. When HLA alleles, especially DR and DQ, strongly co-occurred, TCR associations were difficult to assign to individual alleles. A later analysis found that HLA-associated TCR beta chains were more clonally expanded and had lower generation probabilities than equally common non-associated chains. In an earlier analysis of some 640 of the donors, most TCR beta V segments were observed in productive rearrangements about 90% or about 30% of the time, broadly matching IMGT annotations. CMV serostatus was the only immune exposure information available for the cohort. This cohort had only TCR beta chains sequenced, and the lack of alpha or paired-chain data limited which features could be detected. The study listed 164 TCR beta chains as associated with cytomegalovirus. The presence/absence analyses assumed that sequencing depth was roughly uniform across donors, and that assumption may not be true. A further reported finding was that TCR beta sequences accurately predicted the HLA-A and HLA-B alleles for most subjects in the first cohort. The authors suggested that the approach could potentially be generalized to other disease states and immunological phenotypes. A later analysis found that most CMV-associated TCR beta chains appeared HLA-restricted, with HLA associations seemingly driven largely by CMV exposure. A later genetic analysis reported fewer N-insertions in productive TCRs among donors in an Asian-associated ancestry cluster than the approximately 700-donor mean. The sequencing pipeline was judged likely to have produced a cluster of highly shared sequence variants as a technical artifact. A later analysis reported that several top co-occurrence clusters appeared linked to parvovirus B19, influenza, CMV and Epstein-Barr virus. Some IMGT-functional V segments, including TRBV6-2 and TRBV6-3, could not be told apart with the 87-base-pair reads, so those segments were excluded. Across donors, most TCR sequences were observed very rarely, whereas some public TCRs were present in many individuals. Around 16 rarely observed V segments, including chromosome 9 orphons, were excluded from the earlier analysis of some 590 of the donors because counts were too low.

The cohort comprised some 700 healthy bone marrow donors. Cohort members were all nominally healthy when sampled, although unrecorded immune exposures were likely present. The donor was CMV seronegative and belonged to the group of 352 seronegative cohort members. Every donor gave a peripheral blood sample, and the peripheral blood mononuclear cells from that sample were used for TCR beta sequencing. Genomic DNA was extracted from the blood cell samples with the Qiagen DNeasy Blood Extraction Kit. The material sequenced was PBMCs. The source is a boy aged 5-17 years in good health and CMV-seronegative. The rearrangement joined TRBV7-2 to TRBJ1-4, with no D gene named confidently. The CDR3 reads as follows: CASSSGSDEKLFF. The nucleotide sequence is given as TGTGCCAGCAGCTCAGGATCTGATGAAAAACTGTTTTTT.